Below are 28 T cell receptor beta chains sequenced from a single sample in a study of control samples from healthy donors and cancer patients. Assay: immunoSEQ multiplex PCR; the TCRdb copy retains only in-frame clones and omits some. Among about 120,000 clones listed, roughly 88% were seen once. The sequencing input was PBMCs. All receptors come from a woman aged 55-70 years with lung cancer.

The chain combines TRBV7-2 with TRBJ2-5; D is uncertain. The germline V and J ends were trimmed by 2 bases and 5 bases, with 15 bases remaining between them. This CDR3 has 15 residues. Germline CDR1 reads SGHTA; CDR2 reads FQGNSA. The CDR3 is CASSLLVSVGETQYF. CDR3 coding DNA: TGTGCCAGCAGCTTACTAGTTTCGGTAGGCGAGACCCAGTACTTC. Full variable domain (missing parts from reference TRBV7-2 and TRBJ2-5): GAGVSQSPSNKVTEKGKDVELRCDPISGHTALYWYRQSLGQGLEFLIYFQGNSAPDKSGLPSDRFSAERTGGSVSTLTIQRTQQEDSAVYLCASSLLVSVGETQYFGPGTRLLVL.

V and J are TRBV2 and TRBJ1-2; D perhaps matches TRBD1 (5 bases). This CDR3 has 13 residues. The germline gives CDR1 SNHLY, CDR2 FYNNEI. Trimming pared 1 base from V and 6 bases from J, leaving 9 bases between. For the CDR3, the DNA is TGTGCCAGCAGTGAAGTAGCGGGGGATGGCTACACCTTC. Translating gives CASSEVAGDGYTF.

The chain has TRBV29-1 and TRBJ1-1, with 7 nucleotides matching TRBD1. With V trimmed by 5 bases and J by 3 bases, 6 bases remained unmatched. From germline, CDR1 is SQVTM and CDR2 ANQGSEA. This CDR3 is 13 amino acids long. The CDR3 here is CSVSRGLDTEAFF. CDR3 DNA sequence: TGCAGCGTTTCCAGGGGGTTGGACACTGAAGCTTTCTTT.

The chain links TRBV11-3 to TRBJ1-6, with D unresolved. V lost 1 base and J lost 8, with 6 bases in between. The CDR3 is made up of 13 amino acids. Germline V gene sequence: CDR1 SGHNT, CDR2 YENEEA. This CDR3 reads CASSLAWDSPLHF. The DNA for the CDR3 is TGTGCCAGCAGCTTAGCGTGGGATTCACCCCTCCACTTT.

This clone was observed a handful of times. Within the sample, other DNA sequences also encode this same CDR3. This chain links TRBV2 with TRBJ1-2, with a possible D match to TRBD1 (5 bases). Germline V CDR1 and CDR2: SNHLY, FYNNEI. The CDR3 covers 13 residues. The germline V and J ends were trimmed by 6 bases and 2 bases, with 10 bases remaining between them. CDR3 region: CASRPGPNYGYTF. The CDR3 region has the DNA TGTGCCAGCAGGCCGGGACCAAACTATGGCTACACCTTC. The whole variable domain, filled in from reference TRBV2 and TRBJ1-2, reads EPEVTQTPSHQVTQMGQEVILRCVPISNHLYFYWYRQILGQKVEFLVSFYNNEISEKSEIFDDQFSVERPDGSNFTLKIRSTKLEDSAMYFCASRPGPNYGYTFGSGTRLTVV.

CDR3 DNA sequence: TGTGCCAGCAGCCAAGGAGGGGTCTCAGGGGAGGCTTTCTTT. Amino acid sequence: CASSQGGVSGEAFF. The chain combines TRBV3-1 (or the pseudogene TRBV3-2) with TRBJ1-1; the D gene is possibly TRBD1 (6 bases). Germline CDR1 LGHDT, CDR2 YNNKEL (reference sequence). V was clipped by 1 base and J by 11 bases, with 17 bases between them. This CDR3 comprises 14 residues.

Only a few counts were recorded for this clone. This chain links TRBV20-1 with TRBJ1-2; weak D call: TRBD1 (5 bases). The CDR3 is 12 amino acids. Trimming took off 3 bases at V and 8 bases at J, with 13 bases between the two ends. CDR1 is DFQATT and CDR2 is SNEGSKA in the germline V gene (reference sequence). CDR3 bases: TGCAGTGCTAGTGGGGACCTTGGCGGCTACACCTTC. Protein product: CSASGDLGGYTF.

This chain uses TRBV2 with TRBJ2-3; 9 nucleotides align to TRBD2. The germline gives CDR1 SNHLY, CDR2 FYNNEI. After removal of 1 base from V and 10 bases from J, the junction contained 9 bases not matched to a gene. This CDR3 spans 15 amino acids. CDR3 sequence: CASSEGLAGNDPQYF. The CDR3, as DNA: TGTGCCAGCAGTGAAGGGCTAGCGGGGAACGATCCGCAGTATTTT.

This rearrangement joins TRBV11-3 to TRBJ2-2, with no clear D. The CDR3 is made up of 15 amino acids. Germline V gene sequence: CDR1 SGHNT, CDR2 YENEEA. The V end was cut by 4 bases, the J end by 0 bases, with 9 bases between. The CDR3 spells CASSSYGSNTGELFF. The DNA of the CDR3 is TGTGCCAGCAGCTCATACGGATCGAACACCGGGGAGCTGTTTTTT.

The chain employs TRBV7-9 and TRBJ2-1; TRBD2 might be the D (6 bases). From germline, CDR1 is SEHNR and CDR2 FQNEAQ (reference sequence). Trimming took 3 bases from V and 9 from J, leaving 12 bases between them. This CDR3 contains 13 residues. CDR3 sequence (DNA): TGTGCCAGCAGCTTTGGAGGGGTGGCTGAGCAGTTCTTC. Translated: CASSFGGVAEQFF.

The chain uses TRBV30 and TRBJ2-7; 14 nucleotides match TRBD2. Germline CDR1 and CDR2: GTSNPN and SVGIG (reference sequence). The CDR3 totals 17 residues. The V gene end was trimmed by 3 bases and the J gene end by 0 bases; junction bases not matched to a gene: 7. The CDR3: CAWRLGLAGDLSYEQYF. The CDR3 nucleotides are TGTGCCTGGAGGCTGGGACTAGCGGGAGACCTCTCCTACGAGCAGTACTTC.

The rearrangement joins TRBV15 to TRBJ2-1, with a tentative D call TRBD2 (6 bases). From germline, CDR1 is LNHNV and CDR2 YYDKDF (reference sequence). This CDR3 has 17 amino acids. Trimming removed 0 bases from V and 0 bases from J, with 12 bases in between. CDR3 sequence reads: CATSRDSRGSSYNEQFF. The DNA of the CDR3 is TGTGCCACCAGCAGAGATTCCCGGGGGAGCTCCTACAATGAGCAGTTCTTC.

This chain links TRBV19 with TRBJ2-1, with a possible D match to TRBD1 (6 bases). Deletions cut 7 bases from V and 6 bases from J, with 16 bases between. This CDR3 is built from 14 residues. CDR1 is LNHDA, CDR2 SQIVND, per germline (reference sequence). This chain's CDR3 is CASKDRRTGNEQFF. CDR3 nucleotide sequence: TGTGCCAGTAAAGACAGGCGAACGGGCAATGAGCAGTTCTTC.

This rearrangement joins TRBV7-3 to TRBJ2-1; TRBD2 is a possible D gene (6 bases). V was trimmed by 4 bases and J by 7 bases, leaving 11 bases between them. The CDR3 spans 13 residues. Germline V lookup: CDR1 SGHTA, CDR2 FQGTGA. Here the CDR3 reads CASSWGLGNEQFF. CDR3 coding DNA: TGTGCCAGCAGCTGGGGACTCGGGAATGAGCAGTTCTTC.

The chain combines TRBV12-3 or TRBV12-4 with TRBJ1-1; D not certain. The CDR3 extends over 13 amino acids. Between the trimmed V and J ends, which lost 1 base and 11 bases, there was a span of 14 bases. CDR3 residues: CASSLEVVSGAFF. CDR3 bases: TGTGCCAGCAGTTTAGAGGTTGTCAGTGGGGCTTTCTTT.

V gene TRBV28 combines with J gene TRBJ1-2; 8 bases align to TRBD1. This CDR3 is built from 14 residues. V trimming: 6 bases; J trimming: 0 bases; junction bases outside the gene matches: 3. Per the germline V gene, CDR1 is MDHEN and CDR2 is SYDVKM. The DNA for the CDR3 is TGTGCCAGCAGCGAGACAGGGGCTAACTATGGCTACACCTTC. This translates into CASSETGANYGYTF.

The genes are TRBV18 and TRBJ2-2; TRBD2 matches at 8 bases. Germline V gene data show CDR1 as KGHSH and CDR2 as LQKENI. The CDR3 extends over 16 amino acids. The junction had 7 bases not matched to a gene; V was cut back by 0 bases and J by 7 bases. The CDR3 reads CASSPPSSGRNGELFF. CDR3 sequence (DNA): TGTGCCAGCTCACCACCGTCCAGCGGGAGAAACGGGGAGCTGTTTTTT.

The chain is built from TRBV6-1 and TRBJ1-5; TRBD1 matches at 8 bases. V gave up 3 bases and J gave up 2 bases; unmatched junction bases: 3. CDR3 length: 15 amino acids. Germline V CDR1 and CDR2: MNHNS, SASEGT. The CDR3 sequence: CASSDQGQGNQPQHF. The DNA for the CDR3 is TGTGCCAGCAGTGATCAGGGACAGGGCAATCAGCCCCAGCATTTT.

This chain connects TRBV27 to TRBJ2-1; D perhaps matches TRBD2 (6 bases). Per the germline V gene, CDR1 is MNHEY and CDR2 is SMNVEV (reference sequence). Trimming stripped 3 bases from V and 2 bases from J, with 11 bases between. The CDR3 extends over 15 amino acids. The CDR3 DNA is TGTGCCAGCAGTTTGGAGGAGGGAACCTACAATGAGCAGTTCTTC. Translating it yields CASSLEEGTYNEQFF.

The rearrangement links TRBV5-6 to TRBJ2-2; 8 bases align to TRBD2. V shed 4 bases and J 6 bases; nucleotides not matched to a gene: 2. Germline V gene lookup returns CDR1 SGHDT and CDR2 YYEEEE. The CDR3 loop spans 13 amino acids. The CDR3 DNA sequence: TGTGCCAGCAGCATAGCGGGGCCCGGGGAGCTGTTTTTT. Protein product: CASSIAGPGELFF.

The chain uses TRBV9 and TRBJ1-3, with TRBD1 matching over 7 bases. Trimming cost V 3 bases and J 3 bases; bases outside gene matches: 6. Germline lookup yields CDR1 SGDLS and CDR2 YYNGEE. The CDR3 is made up of 15 amino acids. CDR3 sequence reads: CASSAGQSFGNTIYF. CDR3 coding DNA: TGTGCCAGCAGCGCGGGACAGTCGTTTGGAAACACCATATATTTT.

The chain is built from TRBV12-3 or TRBV12-4 and TRBJ2-7; weak D call: TRBD2 (6 bases). Trimming pared 3 bases from V and 3 bases from J, leaving 9 bases between. This CDR3 has 13 amino acids. The CDR3 loop reads CASSLEGNYEQYF. The CDR3 bases are TGTGCCAGCAGTTTGGAGGGAAACTACGAGCAGTACTTC.

V and J are TRBV11-3 and TRBJ2-6; D remains unclear. V dropped 10 bases and J dropped 3 bases, with 10 bases sitting between them. CDR3 length: 13 residues. Germline-derived CDR1 and CDR2 are SGHNT and YENEEA. Here the CDR3 DNA reads TGTGCCACCAAGTCCTATGGGGCCAACGTCCTGACTTTC. Translation: CATKSYGANVLTF. The variable domain in full, with the rest retrieved from reference TRBV11-3 and TRBJ2-6, is EAGVVQSPRYKIIEKKQPVAFWCNPISGHNTLYWYLQNLGQGPELLIRYENEEAVDDSQLPKDRFSAERLKGVDSTLKIQPAELGDSAVYLCATKSYGANVLTFGAGSRLTVL.

This chain connects TRBV6-2 or TRBV6-3 to TRBJ2-3; TRBD1 matches at 7 bases. The germline V gene has CDR1 MNHEY and CDR2 SVGEGT. The CDR3 runs 16 residues. V lost 2 bases, J lost 8 bases, and 13 bases stayed unmatched. The chain's CDR3 is CASSYTAGTVEFTQYF. The DNA for the CDR3 is TGTGCCAGCAGTTACACCGCCGGGACAGTTGAATTTACGCAGTATTTT.

V gene TRBV10-3 combines with J gene TRBJ2-5; D ambiguous. Germline V gene lookup returns CDR1 ENHRY and CDR2 SYGVKD. V was shortened by 10 bases and J by 1 base, with 13 bases between the two germline ends. The CDR3 runs to 13 residues. As DNA, the CDR3 is TGTGCCACCACGCCGGGTGGCCAAGAGACCCAGTACTTC. This codes for CATTPGGQETQYF.

This rearrangement joins TRBV25-1 to TRBJ1-2, with TRBD1 matching over 9 bases. CDR1 is MGHDK and CDR2 is SYGVNS in the germline V gene. This CDR3 region has 17 residues. V dropped 1 base and J dropped 6; count of bases not matched to a gene: 12. The CDR3 nucleotides are TGTGCCAGCAGTGAATGGGGACAGGGCATGGGCCATGATGGCTACACCTTC. Translated, it gives CASSEWGQGMGHDGYTF.

V is TRBV5-5 and J is TRBJ1-1; tentatively, D is TRBD1 (5 bases). The CDR3 totals 14 residues. Germline V gene sequence: CDR1 SGHKS, CDR2 YYEKEE (reference sequence). Trimming shortened V by 0 bases and J by 7 bases, and 13 bases separated the two germline ends. Written as DNA, the CDR3 is TGTGCCAGCAGCTTGGCCGTGGGGGGACGTGAAGCTTTCTTT. Its protein product is CASSLAVGGREAFF.

The rearrangement uses TRBV6-2 or TRBV6-3 and TRBJ1-2, with 8 bases that match TRBD1. The CDR3 runs 13 residues. Looked up from germline, CDR1 is MNHEY and CDR2 is SVGEGT. V was pared by 6 bases and J by 4 bases, with 4 bases of the junction left unmatched. The chain's CDR3 is CASSIGQGYGYTF. The CDR3 DNA is TGTGCCAGCAGCATCGGACAGGGCTATGGCTACACCTTC.